The rows below give T cell receptor beta chains drawn from one sample of a study of response to subunit inactivated influenza vaccine. Each CDR3 protein gets one entry after TCRdb re-called the RT-PCR reads with MiXCR. The table shows 560,000 or so distinct CDR3 sequences, with less than 8% occurring only once. The sequencing used PBMCs from blood, collected less than 25 months after vaccination. These receptor sequences come from a man between 50 and 69 years old who received an inactivated influenza vaccine. Both conserved end residues are part of each CDR3. The D gene is left open where the match is weak. Size tells how often a clone was seen (once, few, many) or the class of an expanded clone, and some rows leave it out.

clone_size | d_call | j_call | v_call | cdr3_nt | cdr3_aa
few | NA | TRBJ2-1 | TRBV4-1 | TGCGCCAGCAGCCAAGATAGCGGCCACTCCTACAATGAGCAGTTCTTC | CASSQDSGHSYNEQFF
NA | TRBD1 | TRBJ2-1 | TRBV11-3 | TGTGCCAGCAGCCCCTACCGACAGGGCCCTTACAATAAGCAGTTCTTC | CASSPYRQGPYNKQFF
NA | NA | TRBJ2-1 | TRBV9 | TGTGCCAGCAGCCTTGGGGGTTGGGGATACAATGAGCAGTTCTTC | CASSLGGWGYNEQFF
NA | NA | TRBJ2-2 | TRBV10-3 | TGTGCCATCAGTGGGCAGGGGGGAACCGGGGAGCTGTTTTTT | CAISGQGGTGELFF
NA | NA | TRBJ1-2 | TRBV28 | TGTGCCAGCAGTAGCCTCATAGGGGGGGAATCGGGTGGCTACACCTTC | CASSSLIGGESGGYTF
NA | TRBD2 | TRBJ2-3 | TRBV6-1 | TGTGCCAGCAACCTCGGGGGGGCCTATTCAGATACGCAGTATTTT | CASNLGGAYSDTQYF
many | NA | TRBJ2-1 | TRBV29-1 | TGCAGCGTTAAACAGGGTAGGGTCAATGAGCAGTTCTTC | CSVKQGRVNEQFF
few | TRBD2 | TRBJ2-7 | TRBV7-2 | TGTGCCAGCAGCTTAGCTCAGGCGGGGGGATCCGAGCAGTACTTC | CASSLAQAGGSEQYF
NA | NA | TRBJ2-5 | TRBV29-1 | TGCAGCGTTGAAAGGGGGTCGGAGACCCAGTACTTC | CSVERGSETQYF
many | NA | TRBJ2-6 | TRBV29-1 | TGCAGCGTTGGAACCTCTGGGGCCAACGTCCTGACTTTC | CSVGTSGANVLTF
few | NA | TRBJ2-7 | TRBV21-1 | TGTGCCAGCAGCAAAGGTCGCGGGACGCCGGAGCAGTACTTC | CASSKGRGTPEQYF
few | NA | TRBJ2-3 | TRBV20-1 | TGCAGTGCGGGACGGGAGAGAACAGATACGCAGTATTTT | CSAGRERTDTQYF